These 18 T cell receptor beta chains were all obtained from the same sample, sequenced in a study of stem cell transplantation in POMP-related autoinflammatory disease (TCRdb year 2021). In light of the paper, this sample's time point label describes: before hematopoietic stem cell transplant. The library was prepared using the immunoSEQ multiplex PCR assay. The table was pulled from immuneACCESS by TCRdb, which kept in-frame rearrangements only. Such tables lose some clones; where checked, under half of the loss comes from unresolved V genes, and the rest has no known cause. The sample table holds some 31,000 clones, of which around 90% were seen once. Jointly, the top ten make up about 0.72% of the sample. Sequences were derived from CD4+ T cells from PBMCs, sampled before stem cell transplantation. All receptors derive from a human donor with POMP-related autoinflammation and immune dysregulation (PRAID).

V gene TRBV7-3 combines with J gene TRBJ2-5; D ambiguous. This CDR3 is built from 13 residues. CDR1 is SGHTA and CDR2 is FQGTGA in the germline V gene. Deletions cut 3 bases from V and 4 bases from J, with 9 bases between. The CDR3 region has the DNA TGTGCCAGCAGCTTGATTGTAGGAGAGACCCAGTACTTC. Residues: CASSLIVGETQYF. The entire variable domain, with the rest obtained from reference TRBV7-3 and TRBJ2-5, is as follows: GAGVSQTPSNKVTEKGKYVELRCDPISGHTALYWYRQSLGQGPEFLIYFQGTGAADDSGLPNDRFFAVRPEGSVSTLKIQRTERGDSAVYLCASSLIVGETQYFGPGTRLLVL.

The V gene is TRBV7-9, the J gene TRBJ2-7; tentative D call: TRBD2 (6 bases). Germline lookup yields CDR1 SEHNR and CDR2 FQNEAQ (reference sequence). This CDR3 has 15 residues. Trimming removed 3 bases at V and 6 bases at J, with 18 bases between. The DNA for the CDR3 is TGTGCCAGCAGCTTCCCCGGGCGGGGCAAGGGCGAGCAGTACTTC. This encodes CASSFPGRGKGEQYF. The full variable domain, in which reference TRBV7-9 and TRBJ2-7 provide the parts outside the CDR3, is DTGVSQNPRHKITKRGQNVTFRCDPISEHNRLYWYRQTLGQGPEFLTYFQNEAQLEKSRLLSDRFSAERPKGSFSTLEIQRTEQGDSAMYLCASSFPGRGKGEQYFGPGTRLTVT.

In nucleotides, the CDR3 is TGCAGCGTTGGCAGGGTTTACGAGCAGTACTTC. This codes for CSVGRVYEQYF. The rearrangement uses TRBV29-1 and TRBJ2-7; D is perhaps TRBD1 (5 bases). The CDR3 consists of 11 residues. CDR1 is SQVTM, CDR2 ANQGSEA, per germline. V lost 4 bases and J 4 bases, leaving 8 bases between the germline ends.

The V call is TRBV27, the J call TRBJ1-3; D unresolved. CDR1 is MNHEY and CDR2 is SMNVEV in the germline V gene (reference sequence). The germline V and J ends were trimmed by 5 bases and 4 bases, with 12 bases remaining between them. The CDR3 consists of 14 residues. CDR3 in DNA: TGTGCCAGCAGTCTAACGGGTCCGGGAAACACCATATATTTT. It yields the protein CASSLTGPGNTIYF.

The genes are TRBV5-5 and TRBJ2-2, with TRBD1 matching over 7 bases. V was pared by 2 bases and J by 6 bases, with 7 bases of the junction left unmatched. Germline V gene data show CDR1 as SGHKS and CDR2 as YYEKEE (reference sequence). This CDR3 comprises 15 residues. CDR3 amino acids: CASSFTRGSSGELFF. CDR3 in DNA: TGTGCCAGCAGCTTTACCAGGGGGAGTTCCGGGGAGCTGTTTTTT.

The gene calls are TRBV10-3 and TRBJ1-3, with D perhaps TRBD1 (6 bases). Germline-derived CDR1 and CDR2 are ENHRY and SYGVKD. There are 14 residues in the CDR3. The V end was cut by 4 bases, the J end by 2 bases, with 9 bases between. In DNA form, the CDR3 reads TGTGCCATCAGTGGGGACATCGCTGGAAACACCATATATTTT. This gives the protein CAISGDIAGNTIYF.

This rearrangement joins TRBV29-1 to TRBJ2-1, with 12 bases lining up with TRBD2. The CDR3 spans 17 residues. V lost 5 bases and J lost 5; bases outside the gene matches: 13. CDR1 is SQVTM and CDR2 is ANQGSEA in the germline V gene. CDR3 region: CSVTRLAGDYGNNEQFF. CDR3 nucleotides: TGCAGCGTTACCAGACTAGCGGGGGATTACGGTAACAATGAGCAGTTCTTC.

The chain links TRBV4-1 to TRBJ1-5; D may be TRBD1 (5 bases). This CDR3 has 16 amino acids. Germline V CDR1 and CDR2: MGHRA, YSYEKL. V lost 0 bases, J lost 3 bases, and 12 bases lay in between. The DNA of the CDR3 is TGCGCCAGCAGCCAAGAAGGGGTCCTTATCAATCAGCCCCAGCATTTT. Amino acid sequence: CASSQEGVLINQPQHF.

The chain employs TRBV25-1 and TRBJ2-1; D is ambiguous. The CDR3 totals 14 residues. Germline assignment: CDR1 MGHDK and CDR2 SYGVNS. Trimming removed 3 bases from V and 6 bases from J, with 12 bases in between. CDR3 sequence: CASSDSRSSNEQFF. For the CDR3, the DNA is TGTGCCAGCAGTGATAGTAGGAGCTCCAATGAGCAGTTCTTC. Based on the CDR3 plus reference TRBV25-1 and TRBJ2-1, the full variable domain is EADIYQTPRYLVIGTGKKITLECSQTMGHDKMYWYQQDPGMELHLIHYSYGVNSTEKGDLSSESTVSRIRTEHFPLTLESARPSHTSQYLCASSDSRSSNEQFFGPGTRLTVL.

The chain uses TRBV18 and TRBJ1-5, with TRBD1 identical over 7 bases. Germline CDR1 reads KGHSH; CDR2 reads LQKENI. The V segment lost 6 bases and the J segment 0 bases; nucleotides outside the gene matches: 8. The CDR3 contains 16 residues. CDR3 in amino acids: CASSPTGWASNQPQHF. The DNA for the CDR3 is TGTGCCAGCTCCCCGACAGGGTGGGCTAGCAATCAGCCCCAGCATTTT.

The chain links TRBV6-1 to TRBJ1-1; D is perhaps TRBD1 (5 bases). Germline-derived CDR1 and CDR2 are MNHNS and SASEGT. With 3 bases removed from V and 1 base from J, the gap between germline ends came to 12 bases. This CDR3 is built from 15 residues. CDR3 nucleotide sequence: TGTGCCAGCAGTGATGAGGGGATAGGGAACACTGAAGCTTTCTTT. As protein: CASSDEGIGNTEAFF.

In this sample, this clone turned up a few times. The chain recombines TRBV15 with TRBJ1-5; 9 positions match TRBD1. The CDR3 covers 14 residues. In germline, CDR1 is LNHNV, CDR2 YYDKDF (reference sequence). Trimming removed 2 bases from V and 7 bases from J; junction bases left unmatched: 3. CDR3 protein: CATSRPGTGQPQHF. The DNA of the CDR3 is TGTGCCACCAGCAGACCCGGGACAGGGCAGCCCCAGCATTTT.

The CDR3 sequence: CASSFRQGATEAFF. The CDR3, as DNA: TGCGCCAGCAGCTTCAGACAGGGGGCGACTGAAGCTTTCTTT. The chain carries TRBV5-1 and TRBJ1-1; 10 nucleotides align to TRBD1. This CDR3 comprises 14 residues. V was clipped by 2 bases and J by 5 bases; unmatched bases: 3. Germline loops: CDR1 SGHRS, CDR2 YFSETQ.

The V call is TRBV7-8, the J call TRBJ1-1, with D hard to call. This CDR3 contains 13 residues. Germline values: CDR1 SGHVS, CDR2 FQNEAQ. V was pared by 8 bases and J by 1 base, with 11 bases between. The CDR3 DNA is TGTGCCAGCTCGAGAGCCAGGAACACTGAAGCTTTCTTT. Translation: CASSRARNTEAFF.

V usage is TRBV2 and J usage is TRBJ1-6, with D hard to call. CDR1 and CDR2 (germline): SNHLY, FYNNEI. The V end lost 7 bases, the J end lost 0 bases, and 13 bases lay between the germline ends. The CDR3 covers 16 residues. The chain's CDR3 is CASTTTRSSYNSPLHF. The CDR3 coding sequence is TGTGCCAGCACTACTACGAGGAGCTCCTATAATTCACCCCTCCACTTT.

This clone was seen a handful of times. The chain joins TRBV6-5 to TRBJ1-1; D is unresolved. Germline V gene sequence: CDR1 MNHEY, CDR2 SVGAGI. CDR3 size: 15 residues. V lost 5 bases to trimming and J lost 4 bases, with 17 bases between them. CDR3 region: CASSTPPDRTTEAFF. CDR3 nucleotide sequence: TGTGCCAGCAGTACCCCACCGGACCGGACCACTGAAGCTTTCTTT.

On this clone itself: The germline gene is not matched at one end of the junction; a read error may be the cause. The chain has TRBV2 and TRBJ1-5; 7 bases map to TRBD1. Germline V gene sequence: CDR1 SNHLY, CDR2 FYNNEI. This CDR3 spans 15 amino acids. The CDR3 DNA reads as TGTGCCAGCCGTGAGGGGGCTGTAGACAATCAGCCCCAGCATTTT. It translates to CASREGAVDNQPQHF.

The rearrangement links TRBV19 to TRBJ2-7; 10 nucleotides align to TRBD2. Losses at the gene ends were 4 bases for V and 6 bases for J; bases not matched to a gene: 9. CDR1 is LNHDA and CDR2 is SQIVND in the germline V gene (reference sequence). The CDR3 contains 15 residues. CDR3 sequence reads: CASSSVLAGVFEQYF. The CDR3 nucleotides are TGTGCCAGTAGTAGCGTCCTAGCGGGAGTTTTCGAGCAGTACTTC.